The subject of this entry is one T cell receptor (beta chain). The source of the sample is a study of T cell changes during pregnancy in multiple sclerosis. This table comes from immunoSEQ multiplex PCR, and its TCRdb copy is limited to in-frame clones, with some not included. The sample has 35,000 to 45,000 clones; nearly 90% are singletons. The CDR3 is 13 amino acids. V lost 9 bases and J 8 bases, leaving 19 bases between the germline ends. The V gene's germline CDR1 is MGHDK and CDR2 SYGVNS. The clonotype was recovered from a female donor with multiple sclerosis, enrolled in a pregnancy study. The sample here was CD8+ T cells from peripheral blood mononuclear cells, taken in the first trimester of pregnancy. The V and J genes are TRBV25-1 and TRBJ1-2, with D possibly matching TRBD1 (6 bases). CDR3 region: CARGGAGLYGYTF. CDR3 in DNA: TGTGCCAGGGGGGGGGCAGGGCTATACGGCTACACCTTC.